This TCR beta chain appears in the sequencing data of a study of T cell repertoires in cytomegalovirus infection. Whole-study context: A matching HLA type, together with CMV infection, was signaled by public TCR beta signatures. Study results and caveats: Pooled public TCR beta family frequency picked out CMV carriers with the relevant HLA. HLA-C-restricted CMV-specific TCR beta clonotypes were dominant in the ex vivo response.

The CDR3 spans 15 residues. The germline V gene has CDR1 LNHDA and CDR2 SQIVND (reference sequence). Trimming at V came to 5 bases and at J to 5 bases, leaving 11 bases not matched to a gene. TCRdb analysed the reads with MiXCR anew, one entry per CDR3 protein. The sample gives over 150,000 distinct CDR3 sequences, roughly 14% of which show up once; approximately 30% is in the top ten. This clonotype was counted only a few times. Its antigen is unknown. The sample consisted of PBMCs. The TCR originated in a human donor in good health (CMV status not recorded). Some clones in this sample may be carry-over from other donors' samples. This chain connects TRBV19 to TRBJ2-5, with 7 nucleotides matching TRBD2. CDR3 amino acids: CASSVGAGLRETQYF. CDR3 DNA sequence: TGTGCCAGTAGTGTCGGAGCGGGGTTACGGGAGACCCAGTACTTC.